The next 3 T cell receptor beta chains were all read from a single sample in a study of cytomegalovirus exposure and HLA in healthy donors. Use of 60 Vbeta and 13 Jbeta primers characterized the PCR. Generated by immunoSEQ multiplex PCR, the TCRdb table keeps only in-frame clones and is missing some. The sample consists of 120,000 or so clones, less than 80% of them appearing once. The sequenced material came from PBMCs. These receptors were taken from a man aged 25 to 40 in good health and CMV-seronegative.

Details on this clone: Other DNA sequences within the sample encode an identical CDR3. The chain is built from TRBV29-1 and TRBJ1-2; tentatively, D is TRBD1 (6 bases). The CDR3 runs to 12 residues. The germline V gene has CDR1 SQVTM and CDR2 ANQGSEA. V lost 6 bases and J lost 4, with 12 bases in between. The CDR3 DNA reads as TGCAGCGTCGAGGGGGGGCGCTATGGCTACACCTTC. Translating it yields CSVEGGRYGYTF. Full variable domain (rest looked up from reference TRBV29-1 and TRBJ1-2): SAVISQKPSRDICQRGTSLTIQCQVDSQVTMMFWYRQQPGQSLTLIATANQGSEATYESGFVIDKFPISRPNLTFSTLTVSNMSPEDSSIYLCSVEGGRYGYTFGSGTRLTVV.

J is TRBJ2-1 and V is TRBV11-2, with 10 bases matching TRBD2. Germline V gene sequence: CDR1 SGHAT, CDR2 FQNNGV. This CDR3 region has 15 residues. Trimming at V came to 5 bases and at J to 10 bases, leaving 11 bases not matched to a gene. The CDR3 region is CASSLLGAGGREQFF. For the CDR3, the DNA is TGTGCCAGCAGCCTCCTAGGAGCGGGGGGGCGCGAGCAGTTCTTC.

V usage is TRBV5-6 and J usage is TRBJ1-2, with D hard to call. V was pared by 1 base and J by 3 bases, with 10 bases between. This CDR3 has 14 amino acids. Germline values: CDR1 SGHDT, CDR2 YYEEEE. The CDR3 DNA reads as TGTGCCAGCAGCTTGATGGCCGGGTACTATGGCTACACCTTC. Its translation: CASSLMAGYYGYTF.